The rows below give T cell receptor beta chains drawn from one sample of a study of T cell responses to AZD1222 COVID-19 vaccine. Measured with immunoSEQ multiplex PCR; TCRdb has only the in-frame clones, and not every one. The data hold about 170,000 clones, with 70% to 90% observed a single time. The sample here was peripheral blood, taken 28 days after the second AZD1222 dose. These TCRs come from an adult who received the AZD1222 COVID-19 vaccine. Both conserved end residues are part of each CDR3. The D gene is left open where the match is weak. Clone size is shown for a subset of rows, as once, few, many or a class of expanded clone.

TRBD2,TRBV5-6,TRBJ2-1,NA,TGTGCCAGCAGCTTGGGCGGGGGGCCTTCCCTATACAATGAGCAGTTCTTC,CASSLGGGPSLYNEQFF
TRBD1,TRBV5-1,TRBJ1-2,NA,TGCGCCAGCAGCTTTTTTGGGGGACAGGACTATGGCTACACCTTC,CASSFFGGQDYGYTF
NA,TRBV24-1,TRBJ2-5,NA,TGTGCCACCAGTGATGGCTCCGGGACCCAGTACTTC,CATSDGSGTQYF
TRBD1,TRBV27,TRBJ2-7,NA,TGTGCCAGCAGTTTCCAATGGACAGGGGTATACGAGCAGTACTTC,CASSFQWTGVYEQYF
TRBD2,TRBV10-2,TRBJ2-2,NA,TGCGCCAGCAGTGTCGCGTTAGCGGGGGCCGGGATCGCCGGGGAGCTGTTTTTT,CASSVALAGAGIAGELFF
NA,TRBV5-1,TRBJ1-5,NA,TGCGCCAGCAGCCCGGATAGCAATCAGCCCCAGCATTTT,CASSPDSNQPQHF
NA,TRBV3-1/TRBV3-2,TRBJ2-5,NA,TGTGCCAGCAGCCAAGAAGTTGGGACCCTGGGGGAGACCCAGTACTTC,CASSQEVGTLGETQYF
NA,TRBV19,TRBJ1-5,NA,TGTGCCAGTAGTTTTGGGGGTGAGCCCCAGCATTTT,CASSFGGEPQHF
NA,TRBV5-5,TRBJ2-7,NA,TGTGCCAGCAGCTTACCGCAGGGGCGACAGTACTTC,CASSLPQGRQYF
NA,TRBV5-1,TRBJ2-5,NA,TGCGCCAGCAGCTTGGTCGGGGCTGAAGAGACCCAGTACTTC,CASSLVGAEETQYF
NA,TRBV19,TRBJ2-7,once,TGTGCCAGTAGTAGGACTGCAACTTCCTACGAGCAGTACTTC,CASSRTATSYEQYF